The clone carrying this T cell receptor (beta chain) was recorded a few times. Its antigen remains unidentified. The same CDR3 can be traced to other DNA sequences in this sample. Investigators spread the genomic DNA of each subset evenly over several immunoSEQ plates. The authors loaded 150 to 250 ng DNA, approximately 30,000 T cell genomes, into sorted-subset replicate PCRs. Generated by immunoSEQ multiplex PCR, the TCRdb table keeps only in-frame clones and is missing some. Among under 1 million clones listed, over 90% were seen once. This sample was taken from a study of shared clonotypes between healthy human individuals. Broader study findings: Non-shared clonotypes were found to have lower generation probabilities than the clonotypes that were shared by all four of the sorted-subset donors. Rarefaction indicated that sorted-subset sequencing remained incomplete although depth was large.

Germline CDR1 reads SGHRS; CDR2 reads YFSETQ. The junction had 5 bases not matched to a gene; V was cut back by 3 bases and J by 3 bases. This CDR3 comprises 15 residues. CD45RO-negative cells were positively selected for CCR7, leaving out terminally differentiated effector memory CD45RA+ cells. This clonotype originated in a man aged 30 to 39 in good health. This rearrangement joins TRBV5-1 to TRBJ2-7, with 11 bases lining up with TRBD2. The source material was naive CD8+ T cells sorted from blood. The CDR3 nucleotides read TGCGCCAGCAGCTCCTTAGCGGGGGGGAGCTACGAGCAGTACTTC. Translation gives CASSSLAGGSYEQYF.